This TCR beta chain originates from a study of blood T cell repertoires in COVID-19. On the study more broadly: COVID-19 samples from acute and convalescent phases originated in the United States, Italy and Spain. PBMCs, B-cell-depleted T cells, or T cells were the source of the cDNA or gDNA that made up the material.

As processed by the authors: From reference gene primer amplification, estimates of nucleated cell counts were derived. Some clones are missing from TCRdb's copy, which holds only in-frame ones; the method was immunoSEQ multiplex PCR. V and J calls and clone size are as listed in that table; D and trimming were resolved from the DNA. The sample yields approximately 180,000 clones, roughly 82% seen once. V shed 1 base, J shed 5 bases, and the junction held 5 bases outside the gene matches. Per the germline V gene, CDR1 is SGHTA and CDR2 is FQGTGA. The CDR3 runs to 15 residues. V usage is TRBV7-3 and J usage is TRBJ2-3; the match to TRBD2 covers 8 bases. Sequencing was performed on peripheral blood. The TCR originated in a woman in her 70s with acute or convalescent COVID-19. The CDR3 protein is CASSLSRGGRDTQYF. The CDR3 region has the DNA TGTGCCAGCAGCTTAAGTCGGGGGGGCCGAGATACGCAGTATTTT. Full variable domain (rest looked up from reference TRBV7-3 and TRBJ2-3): GAGVSQTPSNKVTEKGKYVELRCDPISGHTALYWYRQSLGQGPEFLIYFQGTGAADDSGLPNDRFFAVRPEGSVSTLKIQRTERGDSAVYLCASSLSRGGRDTQYFGPGTRLTVL.